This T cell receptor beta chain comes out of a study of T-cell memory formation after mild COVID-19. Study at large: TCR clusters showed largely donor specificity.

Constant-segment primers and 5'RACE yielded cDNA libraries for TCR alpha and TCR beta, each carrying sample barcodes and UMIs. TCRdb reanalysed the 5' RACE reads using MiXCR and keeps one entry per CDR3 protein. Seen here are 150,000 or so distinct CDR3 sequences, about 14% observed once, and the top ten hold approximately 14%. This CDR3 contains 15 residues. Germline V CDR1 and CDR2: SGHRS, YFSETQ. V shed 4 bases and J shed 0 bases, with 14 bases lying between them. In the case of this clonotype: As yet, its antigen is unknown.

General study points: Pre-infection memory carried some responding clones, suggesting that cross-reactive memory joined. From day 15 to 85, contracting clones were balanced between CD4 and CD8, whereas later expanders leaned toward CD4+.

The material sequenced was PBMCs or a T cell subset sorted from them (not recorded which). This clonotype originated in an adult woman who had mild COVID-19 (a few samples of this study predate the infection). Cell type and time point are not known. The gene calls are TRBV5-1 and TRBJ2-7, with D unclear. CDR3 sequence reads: CASSIAGLGSYEQYF. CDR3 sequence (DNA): TGCGCCAGCAGCATCGCTGGGCTGGGCTCCTACGAGCAGTACTTC.